These 16 T cell receptor beta chains were sequenced from one sample in a study of cytomegalovirus exposure and HLA in healthy donors. Primers: 60 Vbeta forward and 13 Jbeta reverse. Only in-frame clones appear in the TCRdb table, and some are missing; sequencing was by immunoSEQ multiplex PCR. The table lists 130,000 to 150,000 clones, about 82% of them singletons, with 2% to 2.5% in the top ten. The source material was PBMCs. These receptors all stem from a man aged 25-40 years in good health and CMV-seronegative.

This chain links TRBV5-4 with TRBJ2-1; the match to TRBD2 covers 8 bases. This CDR3 has 15 residues. The germline V gene encodes CDR1 SGHNT and CDR2 YYREEE (reference sequence). After removal of 3 bases from V and 4 bases from J, the junction contained 6 bases not matched to a gene. The chain's CDR3 is CASSSSSGRYNEQFF. DNA of the CDR3: TGTGCCAGCAGCTCCTCTAGCGGGCGGTACAATGAGCAGTTCTTC.

The chain is built from TRBV18 and TRBJ2-7; possible D gene TRBD2, 5 bases. V lost 3 bases and J lost 2, with 14 bases in between. This CDR3 is built from 15 residues. Germline V CDR1 and CDR2: KGHSH, LQKENI. CDR3 nucleotide sequence: TGTGCCAGCTCACCGGAGGAAACGCCGGCCTACGAGCAGTACTTC. It yields the protein CASSPEETPAYEQYF.

This clone was counted only a few times. The gene calls are TRBV4-2 and TRBJ2-1, with TRBD2 matching over 13 bases. The CDR3 consists of 15 residues. The germline V gene encodes CDR1 LGHNA and CDR2 YNFKEQ. J lost 8 bases, V lost 7 bases, and 8 bases had no gene match. DNA for the CDR3: TGTGCCAGCAACAAACGAACTAGCGGGGGGGATGAGCAGTTCTTC. It encodes CASNKRTSGGDEQFF.

The gene calls are TRBV9 and TRBJ1-6; the D gene is possibly TRBD1 (6 bases). The CDR3 is 14 residues long. Germline CDR1 reads SGDLS; CDR2 reads YYNGEE. Trimming stripped 4 bases from V and 9 bases from J, with 14 bases between. As DNA, the CDR3 is TGTGCCAGCAGCTTACAGGGAGCCCGTTCACCCCTCCACTTT. This encodes CASSLQGARSPLHF. Drawing the rest from reference TRBV9 and TRBJ1-6, the complete variable domain is DSGVTQTPKHLITATGQRVTLRCSPRSGDLSVYWYQQSLDQGLQFLIQYYNGEERAKGNILERFSAQQFPDLHSELNLSSLELGDSALYFCASSLQGARSPLHFGNGTRLTVT.

This sequence joins TRBV2 and TRBJ1-2; D is undetermined. Trimming removed 1 base from V and 5 bases from J, with 14 bases in between. Germline-derived CDR1 and CDR2 are SNHLY and FYNNEI. This CDR3 region has 15 residues. The CDR3 reads CASSEGGGNLYGYTF. The DNA for the CDR3 is TGTGCCAGCAGTGAAGGTGGAGGGAATCTATATGGCTACACCTTC.

This chain connects TRBV4-2 to TRBJ2-1, with 10 bases aligning to TRBD2. The germline V gene has CDR1 LGHNA and CDR2 YNFKEQ. With 4 bases clipped from V and 5 bases from J, the junction kept 11 bases outside the gene matches. The CDR3 is made up of 17 amino acids. CDR3 loop: CASSPGAGTSDHNEQFF. The CDR3 nucleotides read TGTGCCAGCAGCCCCGGAGCCGGGACTAGCGACCACAATGAGCAGTTCTTC.

J is TRBJ1-4 and V is TRBV18, with D tentatively TRBD1 (6 bases). V lost 3 bases and J 0 bases, leaving 14 bases between the germline ends. This CDR3 comprises 17 residues. The V gene's germline CDR1 is KGHSH and CDR2 LQKENI. In DNA, the CDR3 is TGTGCCAGCTCACCCTCCGGACAGTTCGCAACTAATGAAAAACTGTTTTTT. Translating it yields CASSPSGQFATNEKLFF.

The chain is built from TRBV28 and TRBJ1-1; TRBD1 is a possible D gene (6 bases). The CDR3 covers 14 residues. Germline V lookup: CDR1 MDHEN, CDR2 SYDVKM. The V and J ends lost 6 bases and 10 bases respectively, with 21 bases between them. CDR3 DNA: TGTGCCAGCAGCGCAGGAGACAGGACGTGTTCAGCTTTCTTT. Translated: CASSAGDRTCSAFF.

This chain connects TRBV6-6 to TRBJ1-6; possibly TRBD1 for D (6 bases). The V and J ends lost 0 bases and 8 bases respectively, with 14 bases between them. There are 16 residues in the CDR3. Germline CDR1 is MNHNY and CDR2 is SVGAGI (reference sequence). The CDR3 DNA sequence: TGTGCCAGCAGTTACTCGGGCAGGGGAATGTATTCACCCCTCCACTTT. It codes for CASSYSGRGMYSPLHF.

This chain uses TRBV1 with TRBJ2-5; the D call in the table, TRBD2, was not verified against the DNA. TRBV1 is a known pseudogene. This CDR3 is 17 amino acids long. The CDR3 here is CTSSQDLYGLHSETQYF. The CDR3 region has the DNA TGCACCAGCAGCCAAGATCTTTACGGACTACATTCCGAGACCCAGTACTTC.

The chain combines TRBV28 with TRBJ1-2; D is unresolved. CDR1 and CDR2 (germline): MDHEN, SYDVKM. The CDR3 covers 16 residues. With 6 bases removed from V and 8 bases from J, the gap between germline ends came to 25 bases. The CDR3 nucleotides read TGTGCCAGCAGCCTCATCTCGCTGACGGCCCGGGTCGGCTACACCTTC. It codes for CASSLISLTARVGYTF.

A note on this clone: Relative to the germline gene, one junction end is altered; a read error may explain this. This chain connects TRBV2 to TRBJ1-2, with 7 bases aligning to TRBD1. The CDR3 has 15 amino acids. Germline V CDR1 and CDR2: SNHLY, FYNNEI. DNA for the CDR3: TGTGCCAGCAGTGAAGTGTTGACAGGGCCTTGGGGCTACCCCTTC. The encoded protein is CASSEVLTGPWGYPF.

The chain carries TRBV6-5 and TRBJ2-1; the D is unclear. The CDR3 totals 12 residues. CDR1 and CDR2 (germline): MNHEY, SVGAGI. The V end lost 8 bases, the J end lost 6 bases, and 11 bases lay between the germline ends. CDR3 coding DNA: TGTGCCAGCGGTTTTGAGCCCAATGAGCAGTTCTTC. Translating gives CASGFEPNEQFF.

About this clone itself: Its ends do not fully match the called genes, so a read error is possible. V gene TRBV6-5 combines with J gene TRBJ1-1, with a weak D call TRBD1 (6 bases). The CDR3 is made up of 15 amino acids. Germline CDR1 is MNHEY and CDR2 is SVGAGI. CDR3 in amino acids: CASSQHTGMNPEAFF. CDR3 bases: TGTGCCAGCAGCCAACATACAGGGATGAACCCTGAAGCTTTCTTT.

The gene calls are TRBV10-1 and TRBJ2-3; 8 bases map to TRBD1. The J segment lost 6 bases and the V segment lost 3 bases, leaving 8 bases of the junction unmatched. There are 15 residues in the CDR3. Germline values: CDR1 WNHNN, CDR2 SYGVQD (reference sequence). The CDR3 sequence is CASSDRGRIGDTQYF. The DNA of the CDR3 is TGCGCCAGCAGTGACAGGGGGCGGATTGGTGATACGCAGTATTTT.

The chain recombines TRBV4-1 with TRBJ2-5, with D possibly being TRBD2 (6 bases). The CDR3 contains 14 residues. Trimming took off 0 bases at V and 7 bases at J, with 12 bases between the two ends. Germline V gene data show CDR1 as MGHRA and CDR2 as YSYEKL. CDR3 sequence reads: CASSQEGGPLTQYF. Written as DNA, the CDR3 is TGCGCCAGCAGCCAAGAAGGAGGGCCCCTGACCCAGTACTTC.